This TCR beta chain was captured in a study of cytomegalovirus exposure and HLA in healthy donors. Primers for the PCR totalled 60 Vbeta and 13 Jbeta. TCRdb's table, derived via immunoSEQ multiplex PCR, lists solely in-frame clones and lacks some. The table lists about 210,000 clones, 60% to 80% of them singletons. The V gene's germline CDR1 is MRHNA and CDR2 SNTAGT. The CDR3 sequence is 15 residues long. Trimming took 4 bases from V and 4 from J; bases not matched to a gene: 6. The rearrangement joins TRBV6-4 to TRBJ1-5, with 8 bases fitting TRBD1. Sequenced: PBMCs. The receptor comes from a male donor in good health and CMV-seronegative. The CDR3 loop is CASSGHRTGNQPQHF. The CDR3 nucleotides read TGTGCCAGCAGTGGTCATCGGACAGGGAATCAGCCCCAGCATTTT.